The following is a T cell receptor beta chain sequence with its context. This clone was picked up one time. It lacks a known antigen. Per-base quality was not reported, and no clone a single base away is much larger than it. The sample is drawn from a study of T cell changes during pregnancy in multiple sclerosis (dated by TCRdb to the late 2010s). Background on the whole study: The study examined how the T cell repertoire changed over the course of pregnancy in women with multiple sclerosis.

The method was the immunoSEQ multiplex PCR assay. This immuneACCESS table, as held by TCRdb, lists in-frame sequences with V and J called but not all clones. Of the missing ones, under half trace to an unresolved V gene in checked studies; the others have no known cause. In all, the sample holds fewer than 85,000 clones, and roughly 93% of those were seen once. The ten top clones hold 2.5% to 3% of the sample. Trimming removed 9 bases from V and 0 bases from J; the gene matches leave 9 bases unexplained. The CDR3 spans 16 residues, from the cysteine through the phenylalanine. Just CDR3 DNA is preserved here, 48 bases in frame from base 1. As encoded in the germline V gene, CDR1 is ENHRY while CDR2 is SYGVKD.

The TCR comes from a female donor with multiple sclerosis, enrolled in a pregnancy study. This receptor chain uses TRBV10-3 and TRBJ2-7, with 12 middle bases fitting TRBD2. The input for sequencing was peripheral blood, taken in the second trimester of pregnancy. CDR3 protein: CAIATSGGRSSYEQYF. The sequenced DNA: TGTGCCATTGCGACTAGCGGGGGTCGAAGCTCCTACGAGCAGTACTTC.